This T cell receptor beta chain was identified during a study of shared clonotypes between healthy human individuals (dated by TCRdb to 2020 to 2022). Study-wide context: A few men and a couple of women, aged 18 to 49 years, made up the cohort. Per donor, three plates each were used for CD4 naive and CD4 memory, two for CD8 naive, and one for CD8 memory. To estimate repertoire size and how much clonotypes are shared between individuals, the study performed deep sequencing of blood TCR repertoires from roughly five healthy adults. To increase sequencing depth and limit assay-specific biases, TCR repertoire library preparation and sequencing were carried out by different laboratories using diverse techniques. Per donor, leukapheresis produced somewhere between about 0.9 and 9.5 billion PBMCs.

As regards this clone: No cognate antigen has been identified for it. No base quality values were provided; no much bigger clone lies one nucleotide off.

Using the deep immunoSEQ assay, multiplex PCR amplified TCR CDR3 regions from genomic DNA. Genomic DNA extracted from each cell subset was distributed evenly over all wells of several immunoSEQ 96-well plates, and each plate served as one replicate. For sorted subsets, approximately 190 ng of genomic DNA, equivalent to 25,000 to 35,000 T cell genomes, went into each replicate PCR. Purified libraries were measured with a Qubit 3.0 fluorometer, size-checked on a Bioanalyzer 2100, and measured again with the KAPA Library Quantification kit. Every immunoSEQ 96-well plate was sequenced on a dedicated single-read 150-cycle Illumina NextSeq 550 flow cell. The authors' pipeline ran thus. Because only junctional sequences without quality scores were contained in the immunoSEQ output, filtering matching that applied to full-length reads could not be performed. Sequences were annotated with PyIR, a Python wrapper for IgBLAST v1.9, and V/J genes and CDR3 were assigned using IMGT germline references. Reads with weak V/J assignments (E-value above 1e-6), missing CDR3, stop codons, out-of-frame junctions, or ambiguous translated residues were removed. V3J clonotypes were defined by identical inferred V gene, J gene, and CDR3 amino acid sequence. Percentage overlap between repertoires was calculated by dividing the number of shared unique clonotypes by the size of the smaller repertoire. Three approaches were used to assess repertoire richness: RTK rarefaction, the Chao1 estimator, and Recon v2.1 estimates of unobserved clonotypes. Generation probabilities were computed with OLGA for all TCRbeta clonotypes obtained by the gDNA method from several donors. TCRdb took this table from immuneACCESS and kept in-frame rearrangements with V and J called. Such tables lack part of the clones; where checked against another copy, unresolved V genes explain under half of the gap, and the rest is unexplained. From that table come the V and J calls and clone size; the DNA was used to work out D and trimming. Within this sample are 100,000 to 130,000 clones, with under 70% of them counted one time only. The ten largest clones capture approximately 25% of the sample.

The CDR3 numbers 11 residues from cysteine through phenylalanine. Only the CDR3 region is kept as DNA, spanning 33 bases read in frame from base 1. Taken from the germline V gene, the CDR1 and CDR2 loops are SGHAT and FQNNGV. Cut back by 1 base and 10 bases, the V and J ends lie 5 bases apart. Healthy HIV-negative adults with no recently reported acute infections or vaccinations were included as donors. Every donor was a Caucasian adult residing in Nashville, Tennessee, USA. CD8 memory samples combined magnetically selected CD45RO+ cells with CCR7-negative CD45RA+ effector memory (TemRA) cells. Blood was obtained by leukapheresis, after which PBMCs were separated by Ficoll-Histopaque density gradient centrifugation and cryopreserved in liquid nitrogen vapor phase. Analytical flow cytometry was used to check the purity and quantity of each magnetically sorted T cell population. Genomic DNA was isolated from every sorted fraction and measured by UV absorbance on a Nanodrop 2000c.

The paper's findings and limits, for the study overall: Pairwise subsampling indicated that sequencing depth was expected to affect the degree of clonotype sharing among donors. The small number of donors limited the genetic and exposure-history diversity represented. Across a few donors, approximately 5% of naive CD4, roughly 3.5% of naive CD8, 2.3% of memory CD4, and under 0.45% of memory CD8 clonotypes were shared. Clonotypes shared by all four sorted-subset donors showed higher generation probabilities than non-shared clonotypes. Incomplete sequencing was indicated by rarefaction of sorted-subset datasets, despite the large sequencing depth. Estimated clonotype richness was generally larger for naive than for memory subsets. Sampling was restricted to blood, and TCR repertoires in tissues likely differ from the TCR repertoires found in blood.

The receptor was derived from a woman in her twenties or thirties in good health. The chain couples TRBV11-2 to TRBJ2-1; no D gene can be assigned with confidence. The sequencing sample was made of memory CD8+ T cells sorted from blood. The cell subset or site label, as the study defines it: CD45RO+ cells pooled with CCR7-negative TemRA cells. The encoded CDR3 is CASSLVREQFF. The DNA reads as follows: TGTGCCAGCAGCTTAGTCAGGGAGCAGTTCTTC.